The 2 T cell receptor beta chains listed next were all sequenced from one sample in a study of beta chain features in type 1 diabetes (dated 2018 in TCRdb). Library creation used the immunoSEQ multiplex PCR assay. The High Capacity cDNA Reverse Transcription Kit was used to reverse transcribe all of the isolated RNA, meaning that expressed TCRB transcripts were what got sequenced. This is the immuneACCESS table as TCRdb keeps it, with only in-frame sequences that have V and J called. A part of the clones is gone; compared with another copy, unresolved V genes explain less than half, and the rest is unexplained. The table for this sample lists about 40,000 clones; about half of them were counted only once. The ten largest clones capture 0.25% of the sample. Sequencing input: stem cell memory CD4+ T cells from blood. The meaning of the sample's cell subset or site label: stem cell-like memory CD4+ T cells. All receptors derive from a woman aged 30 to 39 in good health.

This clone was seen a handful of times. The V call is TRBV28, the J call TRBJ2-1, with TRBD1 as a possible D gene (5 bases). In germline, CDR1 is MDHEN, CDR2 SYDVKM. The CDR3 consists of 11 residues. The V and J ends lost 3 bases and 9 bases respectively, with 6 bases between them. The CDR3 region has the DNA TGTGCCAGCAGTTTCCAGGGTGAGCAGTTCTTC. Translated, it gives CASSFQGEQFF.

V usage is TRBV27 and J usage is TRBJ2-7, with 7 bases lining up with TRBD2. The germline gives CDR1 MNHEY, CDR2 SMNVEV (reference sequence). V gave up 4 bases and J gave up 3 bases; unmatched junction bases: 6. This CDR3 is 14 amino acids long. CDR3 residues: CASSSGEGIYEQYF. CDR3 in DNA: TGTGCCAGCAGTTCGGGGGAGGGGATCTACGAGCAGTACTTC.